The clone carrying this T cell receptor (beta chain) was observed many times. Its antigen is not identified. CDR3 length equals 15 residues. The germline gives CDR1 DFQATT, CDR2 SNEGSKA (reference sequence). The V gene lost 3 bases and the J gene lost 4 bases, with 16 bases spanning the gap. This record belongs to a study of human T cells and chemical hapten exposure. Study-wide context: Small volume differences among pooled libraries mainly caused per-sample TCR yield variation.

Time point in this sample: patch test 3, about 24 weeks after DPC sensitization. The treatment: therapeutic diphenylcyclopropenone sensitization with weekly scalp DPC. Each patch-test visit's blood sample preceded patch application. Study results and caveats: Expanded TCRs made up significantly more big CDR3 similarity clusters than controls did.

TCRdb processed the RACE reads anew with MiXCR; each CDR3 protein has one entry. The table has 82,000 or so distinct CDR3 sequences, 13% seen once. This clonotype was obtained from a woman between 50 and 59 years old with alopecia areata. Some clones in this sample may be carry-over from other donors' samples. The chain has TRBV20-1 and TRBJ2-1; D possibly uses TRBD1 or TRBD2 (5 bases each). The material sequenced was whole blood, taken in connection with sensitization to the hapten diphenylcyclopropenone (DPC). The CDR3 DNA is TGCAGTGCTAGGGGGGTGCTGGCCGGATACAATGAGCAGTTCTTC. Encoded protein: CSARGVLAGYNEQFF.